These T cell receptor beta chains were read from a single sample in a study of beta chain features in type 1 diabetes. Measured with immunoSEQ multiplex PCR; TCRdb has only the in-frame clones, and not every one. The table includes roughly 260,000 clones, 11% detected once. The sample was naive CD4+ T cells from blood. These receptors were collected from a man aged 25-45 years with type 1 diabetes. The CDR3 runs from the conserved cysteine through the conserved F or W. The D gene is left open where the match is weak. Clone size appears in some rows only: once, few, many, or a class for an expanded clone.

d_gene,v_gene,abundance,j_gene,CDR3nt,CDR3aa
TRBD2,TRBV9,-,TRBJ2-1,TGTGCCAGCTCCCGAGCGGTAGCGGGGGGTTACAATGAGCAGTTCTTC,CASSRAVAGGYNEQFF
-,TRBV28,few,TRBJ2-1,TGTGCCAGCAGTTTATGGACTTTTTATGAGCAGTTCTTC,CASSLWTFYEQFF
-,TRBV7-9,few,TRBJ2-5,TGTGCCAGCAGCCGGACTTCACAAGAGACCCAGTACTTC,CASSRTSQETQYF
-,TRBV18,few,TRBJ2-2,TGTGCCAGCTCACGGACAGCGAACACCGGGGAGCTGTTTTTT,CASSRTANTGELFF
-,TRBV18,once,TRBJ2-1,TGTGCCAGCTCACCACCTGGGAGTTACAATGAGCAGTTCTTC,CASSPPGSYNEQFF
-,TRBV7-2,-,TRBJ2-5,TGTGCCAGCAGCCCATCTAGAATCCAAGAGACCCAGTACTTC,CASSPSRIQETQYF
TRBD1,TRBV9,few,TRBJ2-3,TGTGCCAGCAGCGCGGACAGGGGGGTTTCCCCCGTCACAGATACGCAGTATTTT,CASSADRGVSPVTDTQYF
-,TRBV9,few,TRBJ1-6,TGTGCCAGCAGCCAGCGGGGGATTCAGTCACCCCTCCACTTT,CASSQRGIQSPLHF
-,TRBV15,few,TRBJ2-5,TGTGCCACCAGCACAGGGGCGCCGGGGACCGAGACCCAGTACTTC,CATSTGAPGTETQYF
TRBD1,TRBV2,-,TRBJ1-1,TGTGCCAGCAGTGAGGGTCAGGGGGCAGGAGAAGCTTTCTTT,CASSEGQGAGEAFF
-,TRBV9,-,TRBJ1-6,TGTGCCAGCACCGAAGGTCAAGGGGTCTATAATTCACCCCTCCACTTT,CASTEGQGVYNSPLHF
-,TRBV28,-,TRBJ1-5,TGTGCCAGCACCTCCCCCGCAGTTAGCAATCAGCCCCAGCATTTT,CASTSPAVSNQPQHF
TRBD1,TRBV7-9,few,TRBJ2-5,TGTGCCACTCGGGACAGCGGTGAAGAGACCCAGTACTTC,CATRDSGEETQYF
-,TRBV19,-,TRBJ2-7,TGTGCCAGTAGGCCGACTGTAGGAATCTACGAGCAGTACTTC,CASRPTVGIYEQYF
-,TRBV4-3,-,TRBJ1-4,TGCGCCAGCAGCCAAGATTGGGGACACCCTAATGAAAAACTGTTTTTT,CASSQDWGHPNEKLFF
-,TRBV19,few,TRBJ2-2,TGTGCCACCGCACCCGGGCAGCGGCTCGGGGAGCTGTTTTTT,CATAPGQRLGELFF
TRBD1,TRBV7-2,-,TRBJ1-1,TGTGCCAGCAGATTGGGACAGGGGTACACTGAAGCTTTCTTT,CASRLGQGYTEAFF
TRBD1,TRBV5-4,-,TRBJ2-5,TGTGCCAGCAGCTTGCGTCCAGGGGGCCAAGAGACCCAGTACTTC,CASSLRPGGQETQYF
-,TRBV5-1,few,TRBJ2-5,TGCGCCAGCAGCTACGGAGGGGAGACCCAGTACTTC,CASSYGGETQYF
TRBD1,TRBV2,-,TRBJ1-4,TGTGCCAGCAGCCGGGACAGGGAGGGTGAAAAACTGTTTTTT,CASSRDREGEKLFF
TRBD1,TRBV29-1,-,TRBJ1-2,TGCAGCGTTGAACTAAACAGGGGGCGCGGCTACACCTTC,CSVELNRGRGYTF
TRBD1,TRBV6-5,-,TRBJ2-5,TGTGCCAGCCGGGACAGCCAGAGGGAGACCCAGTACTTC,CASRDSQRETQYF
-,TRBV5-4,few,TRBJ2-6,TGTGCCAGCAGGCGACAGCCCCTAAACTCTGGGGCCAACGTCCTGACTTTC,CASRRQPLNSGANVLTF
TRBD2,TRBV4-2,-,TRBJ2-1,TGTGCCAGCAGTTTCGGGACTAGCGTCTACAATGAGCAGTTCTTC,CASSFGTSVYNEQFF